These 19 T cell receptor beta chains were all obtained from the same sample, sequenced in a study of blood T cell repertoires in COVID-19 (dated by TCRdb to between 2020 and 2021). Libraries were prepared through the immunoSEQ multiplex PCR assay. TCRdb took this table from immuneACCESS and kept in-frame rearrangements with V and J called. Such tables lack part of the clones; where checked against another copy, unresolved V genes explain under half of the gap, and the rest is unexplained. The sample has around 30,000 clones on record, about nine tenths of them singletons. About 14% of the sample is taken by the ten largest. The sequencing sample was made of peripheral blood. The receptor source for this set is a human donor in a cohort sampled during active COVID-19. The donor label of this sample is uncertain.

The chain employs TRBV5-1 and TRBJ1-6; 9 bases fit TRBD1. The CDR3 covers 16 residues. Germline CDR1 and CDR2: SGHRS and YFSETQ. J lost 6 bases, V lost 0 bases, and 4 bases had no gene match. This chain's CDR3 is CASSLEGQGINSPLHF. CDR3 nucleotide sequence: TGCGCCAGCAGCTTGGAGGGACAGGGTATTAATTCACCCCTCCACTTT.

This chain joins TRBV4-1 and TRBJ1-1, with unresolved D. This CDR3 is built from 13 residues. CDR1 is MGHRA, CDR2 YSYEKL, per germline. V lost 5 bases and J lost 4, with 11 bases in between. The CDR3 protein is CASSDLRPTEAFF. CDR3 nucleotides: TGCGCCAGCAGCGACCTGAGGCCCACTGAAGCTTTCTTT.

This chain links TRBV6-5 with TRBJ2-7, with no clear D. The CDR3 contains 16 residues. Germline-derived CDR1 and CDR2 are MNHEY and SVGAGI. Trimming cost V 0 bases and J 3 bases, with 15 bases left between them. The CDR3: CASSYSSVTRGYEQYF. The CDR3 bases are TGTGCCAGCAGTTACTCTAGTGTGACCCGCGGCTACGAGCAGTACTTC.

The chain uses TRBV6-5 and TRBJ1-2, with 8 bases that match TRBD1. Germline assignment: CDR1 MNHEY and CDR2 SVGAGI. V was pared by 4 bases and J by 6 bases, with 7 bases of the junction left unmatched. The CDR3 sequence is 14 residues long. CDR3 amino acids: CASSSRGPRDGYTF. The CDR3 DNA follows: TGTGCCAGCAGTTCCAGGGGGCCGCGGGATGGCTACACCTTC.

This chain uses TRBV7-2 with TRBJ2-1, with D uncertain. Germline CDR1 reads SGHTA; CDR2 reads FQGNSA. The CDR3 has 14 residues. Trimming pared 4 bases from V and 2 bases from J, leaving 9 bases between. The CDR3 sequence is CASSSRHPYNEQFF. The CDR3 nucleotides are TGTGCCAGCAGCTCCCGACACCCCTACAATGAGCAGTTCTTC.

The rearrangement joins TRBV5-6 to TRBJ1-1; the D is unclear. Per the germline V gene, CDR1 is SGHDT and CDR2 is YYEEEE. The germline V and J ends were trimmed by 1 base and 4 bases, with 5 bases remaining between them. CDR3 length: 12 residues. DNA for the CDR3: TGTGCCAGCAGCTTGCAGGCCACTGAAGCTTTCTTT. This gives the protein CASSLQATEAFF.

This chain links TRBV5-1 with TRBJ2-7; no reliable D call. The CDR3 contains 13 residues. Trimming stripped 5 bases from V and 2 bases from J, with 11 bases between. CDR1 SGHRS and CDR2 YFSETQ come from the germline V gene. In nucleotides, the CDR3 is TGCGCCAGCAGTCCCTGGCAGGCCTACGAGCAGTACTTC. Protein: CASSPWQAYEQYF.

This chain uses TRBV19 with TRBJ2-3; 7 bases are shared with TRBD2. CDR1 and CDR2 (germline): LNHDA, SQIVND (reference sequence). This CDR3 has 15 amino acids. V gave up 0 bases and J gave up 4 bases; unmatched junction bases: 4. As DNA, the CDR3 is TGTGCCAGTAGTATAGAAACAAGCGGGGCAGATACGCAGTATTTT. Translation: CASSIETSGADTQYF.

The chain couples TRBV9 to TRBJ1-2; the match to TRBD1 covers 7 bases. CDR1 and CDR2 (germline): SGDLS, YYNGEE. The CDR3 is 17 amino acids. V was pared by 3 bases and J by 4 bases, with 15 bases of the junction left unmatched. The chain's CDR3 is CASSAGNQGDRVYGYTF. DNA of the CDR3: TGTGCCAGCAGCGCAGGAAACCAAGGGGACAGAGTCTATGGCTACACCTTC.

This chain connects TRBV6-5 to TRBJ1-2; D is unclear. The CDR3 has 15 residues. The germline V and J ends were trimmed by 5 bases and 4 bases, with 17 bases remaining between them. CDR1 is MNHEY, CDR2 SVGAGI, per germline. CDR3 bases: TGTGCCAGCAGTCCCGACGGTACCTCGGGCTATGGCTACACCTTC. Its translation is CASSPDGTSGYGYTF.

J is TRBJ2-1 and V is TRBV3-1 (or the pseudogene TRBV3-2), with 9 bases identical to TRBD1. CDR1 and CDR2 from the germline V gene are LGHDT and YNNKEL (reference sequence). CDR3 length: 19 residues. With 1 base clipped from V and 7 bases from J, the junction kept 17 bases outside the gene matches. In DNA form, the CDR3 reads TGTGCCAGCAGCCAAGTTAAGGGCTTCTCCGGGACAGGGATGAATGAGCAGTTCTTC. Encoded protein: CASSQVKGFSGTGMNEQFF.

The rearrangement links TRBV28 to TRBJ1-2; 10 bases match TRBD1. This CDR3 comprises 15 residues. With V trimmed by 10 bases and J by 0 bases, 8 bases remained unmatched. Germline-derived CDR1 and CDR2 are MDHEN and SYDVKM. CDR3 in DNA: TGTGCCACTCTGACAGGGGGCACAGCTAACTATGGCTACACCTTC. This sequence encodes CATLTGGTANYGYTF.

This sequence joins TRBV7-3 and TRBJ2-5, with TRBD2 matching 7 bases. Germline CDR1 is SGHTA and CDR2 is FQGTGA. V lost 5 bases to trimming and J lost 5 bases; unmatched junction nucleotides: 5. This CDR3 has 13 amino acids. CDR3 coding DNA: TGTGCCAGCAGCCCGGGACTACTGGAGACCCAGTACTTC. This translates into CASSPGLLETQYF.

V usage is TRBV7-2 and J usage is TRBJ2-5; the D is unclear. Trimming shortened V by 1 base and J by 2 bases, and 5 bases separated the two germline ends. The CDR3 has 13 residues. Germline CDR1 is SGHTA and CDR2 is FQGNSA. The CDR3 region is CASSLGLQETQYF. For the CDR3, the DNA is TGTGCCAGCAGCTTAGGGCTGCAAGAGACCCAGTACTTC.

The J gene is TRBJ1-1, the V gene TRBV7-2; D unresolved. Deletions cut 2 bases from V and 0 bases from J, with 10 bases between. The CDR3 loop spans 15 amino acids. The germline V gene has CDR1 SGHTA and CDR2 FQGNSA. The CDR3 reads CASSLTQQLNTEAFF. CDR3 coding DNA: TGTGCCAGCAGCTTAACTCAACAGCTGAACACTGAAGCTTTCTTT.

The J gene is TRBJ2-5, the V gene TRBV10-3; D not certain. The CDR3 loop spans 13 amino acids. Germline CDR1 reads ENHRY; CDR2 reads SYGVKD. Trimming pared 0 bases from V and 5 bases from J, leaving 7 bases between. The CDR3 protein is CAISESSSETQYF. For the CDR3, the DNA is TGTGCCATCAGTGAGTCGAGCTCCGAGACCCAGTACTTC.

Relative to its sample, this clone is medium-sized. The chain links TRBV7-8 to TRBJ2-1; TRBD2 matches 7 bases. CDR1 and CDR2 (germline): SGHVS, FQNEAQ. The V gene end was trimmed by 2 bases and the J gene end by 1 base; junction bases not matched to a gene: 2. CDR3 length: 15 residues. As DNA, the CDR3 is TGTGCCAGCAGCTTAAGCGGGGTGTCCTACAATGAGCAGTTCTTC. This sequence encodes CASSLSGVSYNEQFF.

The chain joins TRBV19 to TRBJ2-7; D not certain. The germline gives CDR1 LNHDA, CDR2 SQIVND (reference sequence). The CDR3 loop spans 13 amino acids. Trimming took 3 bases from V and 6 from J, leaving 12 bases between them. The CDR3 coding sequence is TGTGCCAGTAGTATCAATCGTGCTAGCGAGCAGTACTTC. Protein: CASSINRASEQYF.

The chain combines TRBV28 with TRBJ2-7; weak D call: TRBD2 (6 bases). CDR3 length: 15 residues. Trimming left V 3 bases short and J 2 bases short, with 14 bases between. The V gene's germline CDR1 is MDHEN and CDR2 SYDVKM. CDR3 in DNA: TGTGCCAGCAGTTTCCGGGGGACCCGACCCTACGAGCAGTACTTC. Protein sequence: CASSFRGTRPYEQYF.